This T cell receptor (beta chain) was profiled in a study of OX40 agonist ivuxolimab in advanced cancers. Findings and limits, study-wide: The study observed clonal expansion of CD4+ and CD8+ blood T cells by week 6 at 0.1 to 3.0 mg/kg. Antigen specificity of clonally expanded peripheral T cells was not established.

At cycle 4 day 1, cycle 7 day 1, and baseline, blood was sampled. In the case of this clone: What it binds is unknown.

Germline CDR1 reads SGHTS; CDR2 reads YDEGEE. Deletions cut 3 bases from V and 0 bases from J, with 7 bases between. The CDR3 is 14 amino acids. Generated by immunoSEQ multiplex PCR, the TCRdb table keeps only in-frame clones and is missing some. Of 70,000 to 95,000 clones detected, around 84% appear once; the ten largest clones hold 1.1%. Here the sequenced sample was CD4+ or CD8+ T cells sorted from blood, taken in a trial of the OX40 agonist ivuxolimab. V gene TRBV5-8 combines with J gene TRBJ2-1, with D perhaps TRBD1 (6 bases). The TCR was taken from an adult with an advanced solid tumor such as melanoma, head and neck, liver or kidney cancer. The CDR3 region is CASSWGLSYNEQFF. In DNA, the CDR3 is TGTGCCAGCAGCTGGGGGCTCTCCTACAATGAGCAGTTCTTC.